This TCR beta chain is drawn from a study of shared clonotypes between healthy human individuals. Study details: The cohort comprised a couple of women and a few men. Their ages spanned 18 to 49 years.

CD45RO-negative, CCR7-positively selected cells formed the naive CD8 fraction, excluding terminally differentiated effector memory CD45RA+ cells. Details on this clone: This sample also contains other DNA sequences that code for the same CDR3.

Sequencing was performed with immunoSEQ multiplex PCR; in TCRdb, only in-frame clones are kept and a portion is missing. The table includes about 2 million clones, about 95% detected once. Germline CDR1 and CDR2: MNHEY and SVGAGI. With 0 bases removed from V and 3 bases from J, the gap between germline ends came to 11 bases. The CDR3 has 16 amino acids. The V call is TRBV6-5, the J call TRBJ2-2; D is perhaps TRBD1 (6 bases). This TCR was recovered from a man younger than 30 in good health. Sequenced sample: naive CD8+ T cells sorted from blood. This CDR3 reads CASSYSAGEYTGELFF. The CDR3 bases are TGTGCCAGCAGTTACTCGGCAGGGGAATACACCGGGGAGCTGTTTTTT.